This paragraph covers one T cell receptor (beta chain) sequence. Many counts were recorded for this clonotype. The antigen this receptor binds is unknown. No qualities accompany the bases; no much larger clone lies one base away. The data stem from a study of T cells in Graves' hyperthyroidism and ophthalmopathy (dated by TCRdb to about 2019). Background for the entire study: Peripheral blood was collected at initial diagnosis, before any treatment. According to the paper, TCR Vbeta CDR3 sequencing was carried out on 120 to 150 peripheral blood samples, which came from about 45 ophthalmopathy, around 75 hyperthyroidism and approximately 17 progressor patients. To identify distinguishing TCR V-J signatures, a discovery cohort of roughly 100 patients was used, comprising roughly 45 with Graves' ophthalmopathy and around 57 with stable Graves' hyperthyroidism. The roughly 99 discovery patients were divided at random into training and test sets in a 7:3 ratio. Following sampling, methimazole starting at 30 mg daily was given to hyperthyroidism patients, and high-dose intravenous methylprednisolone was given to ophthalmopathy patients. In about 6 Graves' hyperthyroidism patients, the study also compared T-cell repertoires from thyroid tissue with T-cell repertoires from blood. An independent validation cohort of about 20 hyperthyroidism patients and some 15 patients who later progressed to ophthalmopathy tested prospective prediction of ophthalmopathy. General study outcomes and caveats: In validation, the model predicted progression to ophthalmopathy a median of about 6.8 months before onset, with approximately 71% sensitivity and about 72% specificity. Sample size was not statistically predetermined, and investigators were not blinded to group allocation. Blood samples also contained most of the expanded thyroid clonotypes (frequency above 0.001), which suggests that blood repertoires may reflect thyroid immune responses. A 13 V-J signature model separated ophthalmopathy from stable hyperthyroidism, with approximately 86% sensitivity and around 84% specificity in cross-validation and 80%/75% in testing.

TCR beta CDR3 regions were amplified from RNA transcripts. A first-round RT-PCR of the TCR CDR3 used the HTBI primer set with the Qiagen OneStep RT-PCR kit. Libraries were constructed in a second round of multiplex PCR, after which size selection and purification were performed. Paired-end sequencing of the libraries was performed with 100 bp reads on an Illumina HiSeq2000. The study's processing was this. SOAPnuke was used to process the raw data, throwing out any read that contained adapters or uncalled bases, had a mean Phred below 15, or lacked an exact constant-primer or identifier match. High-quality paired reads were merged with COPE v1.2.5, and unique nucleotide sequences were defined as clonotypes. MiTCR v1.1 was used to align the clonotypes against IMGT TRBV, TRBD and TRBJ reference segments. Only V-J combinations with frequency above 0.0001, covering roughly 99% of repertoires, were analysed. A TCS score was defined as the ratio of F50 (clonal expansion) to E x V (chaos), with BLOSUM62-based TCRdist applied between CDR3 peptides within each V-J. Welch's t-statistics and random forest reduced roughly 530 V-J features to some 14, which were used in a naive Bayes classifier (R e1071). TCRdb reanalyzed the raw reads on its own, using fastp at Q25 for trimming and MiXCR for clone calling, and kept in-frame beta chains. Records with the same CDR3 protein are collapsed into one entry carrying the most frequent genes and DNA. TCRdb, not the original authors, processed these V and J calls. Present in this sample are about 360,000 distinct CDR3 sequences, under 15% of which were seen just once. The top ten clones comprise about 9.1% of the sample.

A patient counted as having stable Graves' hyperthyroidism if no progression to ophthalmopathy occurred over 18 months of follow-up. Hyperthyroidism patients were aged 18 to 65 years and newly diagnosed, with disease duration of less than 2 months. Patients with uncontrolled infections, other autoimmune diseases, pregnancy or lactation were excluded. Diagnoses relied on clinical symptoms, serum thyroxine and TRAb, thyroid ultrasound and orbital computed tomography. PBMCs were separated from roughly 10 ml of fresh peripheral blood using Ficoll-Paque density gradient centrifugation. Trizol reagent was used to extract total RNA, and RNA quality was then checked on an Agilent 2100 Bioanalyzer. Trimming removed 7 bases from V and 8 bases from J; the gene matches leave 11 bases unexplained. The CDR3 goes from the cysteine to the phenylalanine over 15 residues. Of all the DNA, just the CDR3 is kept, 45 bases in frame from base 1.

The rearrangement joined TRBV12-3 or TRBV12-4 to TRBJ1-2; the central 12 bases match TRBD1. The sequencing input was blood. This TCR derives from a woman younger than 30 with Graves' hyperthyroidism. The DNA reads as follows: TGTGCCAGCACCCAGGGGACAGGGGGCGCGAGCGGCTACACCTTC. Protein translation: CASTQGTGGASGYTF.